Listed here are 2 T cell receptor beta chains from one sample, sequenced in a study of blood T cells in healthy people across ages. A second PCR of about 6 to 12 cycles used a sample-barcoded 5' primer and a J-beta primer mix. TCRdb re-called the 5' RACE reads through MiXCR, storing one row per CDR3 protein. Seen here are around 990,000 distinct CDR3 sequences, 25% observed once, and the top ten hold 0.65% to 0.95%. This sample was also put to use in a study of T cells of mothers and their children.

The sequenced material came from blood. The receptor source for this set is a girl aged 2-10 years in good health.

This clonotype was seen more than once but under ten times. The chain joins TRBV29-1 to TRBJ1-1, with D hard to call. Germline CDR1 reads SQVTM; CDR2 reads ANQGSEA. The CDR3 sequence is 8 residues long. Between the trimmed V and J ends, which lost 3 bases and 10 bases, there was a span of 3 bases. As DNA, the CDR3 is TGCAGCGTTGAGTCAGCTTTCTTT. It translates to CSVESAFF.

This clonotype was observed a few times. The rearrangement uses TRBV7-9 and TRBJ2-3, with TRBD1 matching over 7 bases. Trimming cost V 5 bases and J 2 bases; bases outside gene matches: 7. Germline V CDR1 and CDR2: SEHNR, FQNEAQ (reference sequence). The CDR3 has 15 residues. CDR3: CASSPRTGFTDTQYF. The CDR3 nucleotides are TGTGCCAGCAGCCCTCGGACAGGATTCACAGATACGCAGTATTTT.